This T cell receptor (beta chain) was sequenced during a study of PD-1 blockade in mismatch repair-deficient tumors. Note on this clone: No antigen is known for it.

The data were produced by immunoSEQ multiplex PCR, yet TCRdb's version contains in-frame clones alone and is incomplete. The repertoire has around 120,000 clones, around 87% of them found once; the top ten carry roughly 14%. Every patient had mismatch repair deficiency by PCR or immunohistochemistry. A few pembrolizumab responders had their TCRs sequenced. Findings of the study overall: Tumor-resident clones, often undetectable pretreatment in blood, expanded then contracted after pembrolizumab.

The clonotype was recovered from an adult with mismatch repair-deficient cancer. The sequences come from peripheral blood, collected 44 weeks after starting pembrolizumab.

CDR3 sequence reads: CASSLVGYEQYF. CDR3 nucleotide sequence: TGTGCCAGCAGCTTAGTGGGGTACGAGCAGTACTTC. The V gene is TRBV11-2, the J gene TRBJ2-7; no firm D call. The CDR3 has 12 residues. Trimming left V 1 base short and J 4 bases short, with 5 bases between. Per the germline V gene, CDR1 is SGHAT and CDR2 is FQNNGV.